In this sample, the clone carrying this T cell receptor beta chain turned up a few times. Its antigen remains unknown. These data belong to a study of CD8+CD57+ T cells in acquired aplastic anemia. General study findings and limits: CD8+ Simpson's diversity did not differ significantly between patients and controls.

All sequencing subjects had displayed CD8+CD57+ cell expansion on flow cytometry. The enrolled patients all had severe acquired aplastic anemia. At the time of blood sampling, patients had not yet received any therapy. Profiling that covered TCR beta VDJ and CDR3 relied on genomic DNA as its template. MiXCR, applied by TCRdb to the reads, yields one record per CDR3 protein. The repertoire holds over 150,000 distinct CDR3 sequences, 40% to 65% seen once, with 10% to 15% in the top ten. Sequencing was performed on sorted CD4+, CD8+, or CD8+CD57+ T cells (not recorded which) from PBMCs. This receptor was obtained from a human donor with aplastic anemia.

CDR3 bases: TGTGCCAGCAAGGGCCAGAGACTCAATTCACCCCTCCACTTT. This encodes CASKGQRLNSPLHF. The chain carries TRBV18 and TRBJ1-6; no firm D call. Trimming shortened V by 8 bases and J by 7 bases, and 15 bases separated the two germline ends. Germline CDR1 reads KGHSH; CDR2 reads LQKENI. The CDR3 runs 14 residues. Variable domain in full (rest from reference TRBV18 and TRBJ1-6): NAGVMQNPRHLVRRRGQEARLRCSPMKGHSHVYWYRQLPEEGLKFMVYLQKENIIDESGMPKERFSAEFPKEGPSILRIQQVVRGDSAAYFCASKGQRLNSPLHFGNGTRLTVT.